This paragraph reports one T cell receptor (beta chain). The antigen is not known. Only in-frame clones appear in the TCRdb table, and some are missing; sequencing was by immunoSEQ multiplex PCR. Altogether some 1,100,000 clones are present, 78% being singletons, with the ten largest covering about 0.52%. CD45RA+ naive and CD45RA-negative memory subsets were separated from CD4+ cells. This record comes from a study of shared clonotypes between healthy human individuals. Study conclusions and caveats: Represented genetic and exposure-history diversity was restricted by having few donors. Larger richness was generally estimated for naive than memory subsets. Sorted-subset samples were not fully sequenced, rarefaction indicated.

The V and J ends lost 3 bases and 8 bases respectively, with 13 bases between them. CDR3 size: 13 residues. Germline CDR1 and CDR2: SGHTA and FQGNSA. Sequences were obtained from memory CD4+ T cells from PBMCs. Subset: CD45RA-negative fraction. The chain joins TRBV7-2 to TRBJ1-2; tentative D call: TRBD1 (6 bases). This sequence was found in a man between 18 and 29 years old in good health. Some clones in this sample may be carry-over from other donors' samples. CDR3 sequence (DNA): TGTGCCAGCAGCTTCAGGGGAACAAGAGGCTACACCTTC. Its protein product is CASSFRGTRGYTF. The whole variable domain, filled in from reference TRBV7-2 and TRBJ1-2, reads GAGVSQSPSNKVTEKGKDVELRCDPISGHTALYWYRQSLGQGLEFLIYFQGNSAPDKSGLPSDRFSAERTGGSVSTLTIQRTQQEDSAVYLCASSFRGTRGYTFGSGTRLTVV.